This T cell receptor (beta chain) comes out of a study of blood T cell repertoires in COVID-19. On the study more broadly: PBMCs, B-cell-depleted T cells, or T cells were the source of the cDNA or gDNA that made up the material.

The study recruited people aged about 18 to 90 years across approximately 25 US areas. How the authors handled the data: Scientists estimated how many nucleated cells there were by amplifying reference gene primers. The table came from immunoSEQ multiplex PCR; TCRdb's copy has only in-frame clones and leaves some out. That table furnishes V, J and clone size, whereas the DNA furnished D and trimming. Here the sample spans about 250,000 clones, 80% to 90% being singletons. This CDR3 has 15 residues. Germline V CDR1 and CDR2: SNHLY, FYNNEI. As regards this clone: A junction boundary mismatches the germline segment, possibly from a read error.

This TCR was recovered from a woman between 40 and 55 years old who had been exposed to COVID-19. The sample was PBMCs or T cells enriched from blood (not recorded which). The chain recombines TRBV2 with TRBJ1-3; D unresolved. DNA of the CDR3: TGTGCCAGGAGTGAGGCATCGCACTCTGGAAACACCATATATTTT. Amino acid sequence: CARSEASHSGNTIYF.